This TCR beta chain derives from a study of cytomegalovirus exposure and HLA in healthy donors. Study context: There were about 85 million unique TCRs (from HLA-typed donors) in an early data release. Whole-study findings and limits: For cytomegalovirus status, the classifier reportedly gave diagnoses with high specificity and sensitivity. Previously analyzed data showed that most TCR beta V segments were productive at a frequency of about 87% or about 30%.

This PCR relied on a set of 60 Vbeta primers and 13 Jbeta primers. Repertoires were generated with immunoSEQ multiplex PCR, while TCRdb's copy carries only in-frame clones and drops some. The repertoire includes about 89,000 clones, 76% of them detected once, and more than 1.3% sits in the top ten. This clone was observed a few times. Its antigen is undetermined. Trimming cost V 4 bases and J 6 bases; bases outside gene matches: 9. The germline V gene has CDR1 SGDLS and CDR2 YYNGEE. The CDR3 consists of 15 residues. This sequence was found in a male donor in good health and CMV-seronegative. The sequenced sample was PBMCs. The gene calls are TRBV9 and TRBJ2-7; 11 nucleotides align to TRBD2. The CDR3 sequence is CASSFTSGSSGEQYF. CDR3 nucleotide sequence: TGTGCCAGCAGCTTCACTAGCGGGAGTTCTGGCGAGCAGTACTTC. Supplemented by reference TRBV9 and TRBJ2-7, the full variable domain reads DSGVTQTPKHLITATGQRVTLRCSPRSGDLSVYWYQQSLDQGLQFLIQYYNGEERAKGNILERFSAQQFPDLHSELNLSSLELGDSALYFCASSFTSGSSGEQYFGPGTRLTVT.